The present entry profiles one TCR beta chain with its context. Its antigen is currently unknown. The source of the sample is a study of OX40 agonist ivuxolimab in advanced cancers. The wider study: Earlier anti-PD-1, anti-PD-L1 or anti-CTLA-4 therapy was permitted; roughly 42% had received some. Points from the study as a whole: No determination was made of the antigen specificity of the expanded peripheral T cells. With doses of 0.1-3.0 mg/kg, partial responders showed among the lowest clonal expansion. Doses of 0.1 to 3.0 mg/kg were accompanied by clonal expansion of CD4+ and CD8+ blood T cells by week 6.

Libraries were prepared by immunoSEQ multiplex PCR; TCRdb keeps only in-frame clonotypes and omits some of them. Of roughly 56,000 clones listed, approximately 81% are singletons. The CDR3 contains 15 residues. CDR1 and CDR2 (germline): SGHTA, FQGTGA. With 1 base clipped from V and 5 bases from J, the junction kept 2 bases outside the gene matches. This chain links TRBV7-3 with TRBJ2-2; TRBD1 agrees at 9 bases. The source of this sequence is an adult with an advanced solid tumor such as melanoma, head and neck, liver or kidney cancer. The sample consisted of CD4+ or CD8+ T cells sorted from blood, taken in a trial of the OX40 agonist ivuxolimab. The CDR3 DNA follows: TGTGCCAGCAGCTTAAACGGACAGGGGACCGGGGAGCTGTTTTTT. It translates to CASSLNGQGTGELFF. Based on the CDR3 plus reference TRBV7-3 and TRBJ2-2, the full variable domain is GAGVSQTPSNKVTEKGKYVELRCDPISGHTALYWYRQSLGQGPEFLIYFQGTGAADDSGLPNDRFFAVRPEGSVSTLKIQRTERGDSAVYLCASSLNGQGTGELFFGEGSRLTVL.